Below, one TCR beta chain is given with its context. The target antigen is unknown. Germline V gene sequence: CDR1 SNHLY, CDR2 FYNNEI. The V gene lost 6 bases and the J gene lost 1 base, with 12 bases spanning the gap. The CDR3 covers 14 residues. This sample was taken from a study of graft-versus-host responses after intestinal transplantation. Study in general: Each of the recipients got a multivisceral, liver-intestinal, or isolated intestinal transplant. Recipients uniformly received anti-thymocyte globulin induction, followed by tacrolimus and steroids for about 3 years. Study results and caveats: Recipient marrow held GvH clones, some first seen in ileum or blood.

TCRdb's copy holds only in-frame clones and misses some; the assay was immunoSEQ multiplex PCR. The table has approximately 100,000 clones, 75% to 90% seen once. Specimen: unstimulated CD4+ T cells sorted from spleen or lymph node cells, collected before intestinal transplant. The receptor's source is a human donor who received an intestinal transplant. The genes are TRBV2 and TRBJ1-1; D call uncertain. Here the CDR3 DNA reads TGTGCCAGCAGAGCCACCTACCCGAACACTGAAGCTTTCTTT. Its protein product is CASRATYPNTEAFF.